This T cell receptor (beta chain) came from a study of early T cells in non-severe SARS-CoV-2 infection. Overall study findings and caveats: Private and CD4 specificities were missed by VDJdb matching, which favored anti-spike CD8 responses.

There are a few counts of this clonotype. As yet, its antigen is unknown. Researchers attached unique molecular identifiers to individual cDNA molecules. TCRdb redid the calling of the 5' RACE reads with MiXCR, one entry per CDR3 protein. The sample comprises tens of thousands of distinct CDR3 sequences, roughly 18% of which are singletons, and about 8.8% rests with the top ten. The receptor's source is an adult who was a healthcare worker with PCR-confirmed SARS-CoV-2 infection or an uninfected control (not recorded which). The sequencing used whole blood, collected at baseline.

The CDR3 bases are TGTGCCAGCAGCTTGCCCTCGGCAGCCCCCTATGGCTACACCTTC. It encodes CASSLPSAAPYGYTF. V usage is TRBV7-2 and J usage is TRBJ1-2, with D unclear. V lost 3 bases and J 4 bases, leaving 15 bases between the germline ends. Germline V gives CDR1 SGHTA, CDR2 FQGNSA. The CDR3 runs 15 residues.